Described below is a single T cell receptor (beta chain) sequence and its context. This clonotype was seen more than once but under ten times. Its antigen specificity is not known. Base qualities are not provided; no much larger clone lies one nucleotide away. The CDR3 runs 16 amino acids, cysteine and phenylalanine included. The sequence is cut down to CDR3 DNA, 48 bases in frame from base 1. The 35 to 40 donors, aged about 6 to 95 years, were systemically healthy Caucasian individuals from Russia. Each donor gave about 9.7 milliliters of peripheral blood, drawn into EDTA-treated Vacutainer tubes. Ficoll-Paque density-gradient centrifugation was used to isolate PBMCs, with at least 6.5 million per sample. Total RNA was extracted from PBMCs with Trizol reagent, with at least 6 micrograms obtained per sample. For every donor, flow cytometry on a PBMC aliquot measured the percentage of naive CD45RAhigh/CD27high T cells.

The entry originates in a study of blood T cells in healthy people across ages (dated by TCRdb to the mid-2010s). A note on the overall study: In model experiments, template switching captured about one uniquely barcoded TCR beta cDNA molecule for every two T cells. Age-related changes in TCR beta repertoire diversity were measured in the study by deep sequencing normalized with unique cDNA molecular identifiers. Four age groups were formed from the donors: young (average approximately 16 years), middle-aged (just under 40), aged (62) and long-lived (less than 85). To avoid experimental bias, donors of different ages were spread randomly across the sequencing lanes. For two donors (one aged 18 to 29 and one aged 80 or older), the study analyzed two additional independent replicas of 1 million unique cDNA reads from the same blood draw. Summary of the overall study and its limitations: Estimates of total diversity based on one million sequenced T cells were regarded as lower bounds and as underestimates. The CMV infection status of donors was not known, potentially confounding age-related changes in expanded clonotypes. Observed TCR beta diversity per million T cells fell roughly linearly with age, and a significant reduction was already apparent by age around 36. Compared with the aged group, more naive CD4+ T cells, fewer expanded clones and increased TCR diversity were shown by the long-lived group, suggesting age selection. Since profiling was done on bulk unsorted PBMCs, naive and antigen-experienced compartments could not be conclusively compared. A strong correlation was found between observed TCR beta diversity and the percentage of naive T cells measured by flow cytometry.

Library preparation employed 5' RACE. Sequencing relied on an Illumina HiSeq 2500. A second PCR of 7 to 11 cycles was performed with a sample-barcoded 5' primer and a J-beta primer mix. A unique molecular identifier was introduced onto each TCR beta cDNA molecule by a template-switch 5' adaptor carrying 12 random nucleotides. Each sample yielded at least 2.5 million CDR3-containing paired-end reads. The Mint cDNA synthesis kit, primed by a TRBC-specific oligonucleotide, was used to synthesize first-strand cDNA from all RNA. Following uracil-DNA glycosylase treatment, all cDNA underwent a first 18-cycle PCR with the universal primers M1SS and BC2_uni_R. The source study handled its data this way. Each sample was normalized by randomly selecting 1 million high-quality reads, each carrying a distinct molecular identifier. Reads sharing molecular identifiers were discarded rather than binned into consensus sequences. MiTCR, run with a Q25 quality threshold and the strictest error-elimination algorithm, handled CDR3 identification, clonotype clustering and error correction. A nonparametric unseen species model with Euler transformation was used to estimate lower-bound total TCR beta diversity. TCRdb took the public reads, trimmed them with fastp at Q25, ran MiXCR for clone calling and kept in-frame beta chains. Entries are consolidated by CDR3 protein sequence, retaining the most common genes and DNA. TCRdb, rather than the study authors, made the V and J calls. The sample data list about 1.8 million distinct CDR3 sequences, and about 50% of these were observed just once. The ten most abundant clones make up less than 2.5% of the sample.

The sequence is built from TRBV12-3 or TRBV12-4 and TRBJ2-1; a stretch of 7 junction bases matches TRBD2. The assigned J gene may be wrong: the sequence end matches TRBJ2-7 better. This TCR derives from a woman in her 40s in good health. Sequences were obtained from blood. The nucleotide sequence is TGTGCCAGCGCACCTGGGGGGGAACAGAGAACCTACGAGCAGTACTTC. This translates into CASAPGGEQRTYEQYF.